Below are 5 T cell receptor beta chains sequenced from a single sample in a study of liver allograft versus peripheral blood T cells. Study in general: Repertoires from peripheral blood of liver transplant recipients were compared with those inside their transplanted livers.

TCRdb reanalysed the reads using MiXCR and keeps one entry per CDR3 protein. The sample shows 10,000 to 14,000 distinct CDR3 sequences, 23% of them seen only once. Source of these receptors: a human patient who had a liver transplant. Part of the T cells may come from the graft donor.

The chain recombines TRBV20-1 with TRBJ1-6; possibly TRBD1 for D (6 bases). The CDR3 length is 16 residues. The V gene's germline CDR1 is DFQATT and CDR2 SNEGSKA (reference sequence). The V end was cut by 3 bases, the J end by 4 bases, with 16 bases between. The CDR3 DNA follows: TGCAGTGCTAGGCCCCAGGGGAGTCTATATAATTCACCCCTCCACTTT. Amino acid sequence: CSARPQGSLYNSPLHF.

This chain joins TRBV27 and TRBJ2-1; possibly TRBD2 for D (5 bases). Between the trimmed V and J ends, which lost 2 bases and 10 bases, there was a span of 21 bases. In germline, CDR1 is MNHEY, CDR2 SMNVEV (reference sequence). This CDR3 is 16 amino acids long. As DNA, the CDR3 is TGTGCCAGCAGTTTAGGTGGGAATACTGCCGGAGGCGAGCAGTTCTTC. It yields the protein CASSLGGNTAGGEQFF.

The genes are TRBV7-3 and TRBJ2-1, with D maybe TRBD2 (6 bases). This CDR3 comprises 15 residues. The V gene lost 2 bases and the J gene lost 2 bases, with 10 bases spanning the gap. Germline V gene sequence: CDR1 SGHTA, CDR2 FQGTGA. Here the CDR3 DNA reads TGTGCCAGCAGCTTATACGGGAGTCCCTACAATGAGCAGTTCTTC. Translating it yields CASSLYGSPYNEQFF.

Sample share makes this clonotype medium-sized (0.01 to 0.1%). The chain couples TRBV29-1 to TRBJ1-1; no definite D call. Trimming pared 1 base from V and 5 bases from J, leaving 17 bases between. CDR3 length: 15 residues. Germline loops: CDR1 SQVTM, CDR2 ANQGSEA. The CDR3 region is CSVEGARGRGTEAFF. In nucleotides, the CDR3 is TGCAGCGTTGAAGGAGCTCGGGGAAGAGGGACTGAAGCTTTCTTT.

V usage is TRBV18 and J usage is TRBJ2-7; TRBD1 or TRBD2 may be the D gene (5 bases each). Looked up from germline, CDR1 is KGHSH and CDR2 is LQKENI. This CDR3 is built from 19 residues. Trimming took off 2 bases at V and 4 bases at J, with 27 bases between the two ends. The CDR3 is CASSPAVSGTFDRLYEQYF. The CDR3 DNA sequence: TGTGCCAGCTCACCAGCTGTGTCAGGGACGTTCGACCGACTATACGAGCAGTACTTC.